This T cell receptor beta chain was profiled in a study of cytomegalovirus exposure and HLA in healthy donors. Study information: Just over 80% of around 390 genotyped donors fell in the Caucasian-associated ancestry cluster.

Study results and caveats: Most of the TCR beta V segments (in an earlier analysis) were productive either about 90% or about 30% of the time. Presence/absence results assume similar sequencing depth per donor, which may not hold. Under in vitro conditions, a few CMV-associated chains were confirmed as specific for CMV antigens.

The PCR employed 60 Vbeta primers together with 13 Jbeta primers. Method: immunoSEQ multiplex PCR; TCRdb's copy keeps in-frame clones and lacks some. The repertoire holds about 130,000 clones, with about three quarters as singletons. Comment on this clone: The antigen remains undetermined.

This CDR3 comprises 15 residues. Unmatched junction bases numbered 3, after V lost 1 base and J lost 1 base. Germline loops: CDR1 SGHNT, CDR2 YYREEE (reference sequence). This TCR came from a man aged 40-50 years in good health and CMV-seropositive. The sequenced material came from PBMCs. The rearrangement links TRBV5-4 to TRBJ2-7; the match to TRBD2 covers 9 bases. CDR3 coding DNA: TGTGCCAGCAGCTTGAAGCGGGAGGCATCCTACGAGCAGTACTTC. Translating gives CASSLKREASYEQYF.